A single sample is the source of the 13 T cell receptor beta chains below, sequenced in a study of T cells in Graves' hyperthyroidism and ophthalmopathy. Researchers amplified the TCR beta CDR3 regions from RNA transcripts. During a first-round RT-PCR of the TCR CDR3, the HTBI primer set was used. TCRdb re-called the multiplex PCR reads with MiXCR, one entry per CDR3 protein. The sample lists 280,000 or so distinct CDR3 sequences; less than 30% were seen once. What was sequenced was blood. The receptors were gathered from a middle-aged man with Graves' hyperthyroidism that later progressed to Graves' ophthalmopathy.

This clonotype has a handful of counts. The chain employs TRBV28 and TRBJ1-2; 9 positions agree with TRBD1. This CDR3 has 15 amino acids. Per germline, CDR1 MDHEN and CDR2 SYDVKM. V trimming: 4 bases; J trimming: 8 bases; junction bases outside the gene matches: 11. This CDR3 is CASSSPGQGIGGYTF. DNA of the CDR3: TGTGCCAGCAGTTCACCGGGACAGGGAATCGGGGGCTACACCTTC.

This clonotype was seen many times. The chain is built from TRBV27 and TRBJ2-7, with D possibly being TRBD1 (6 bases). V was trimmed by 5 bases and J by 0 bases, leaving 20 bases between them. The CDR3 length is 17 residues. The germline gives CDR1 MNHEY, CDR2 SMNVEV (reference sequence). CDR3 sequence (DNA): TGTGCCAGCAGTCCACCCCCCGGGCAGGGGTTCTCCTACGAGCAGTACTTC. Amino acids: CASSPPPGQGFSYEQYF.

This clonotype was recorded at least ten times. V gene TRBV28 combines with J gene TRBJ2-7; D gene uncertain. V was pared by 4 bases and J by 6 bases, with 13 bases between. Germline V lookup: CDR1 MDHEN, CDR2 SYDVKM. This CDR3 has 13 residues. The CDR3 sequence: CASSSYADREQYF. The CDR3 DNA reads TGTGCCAGCAGTTCATATGCAGATCGCGAGCAGTACTTC.

This clonotype was seen repeatedly, ten times or more. J is TRBJ1-1 and V is TRBV29-1; TRBD1 is a possible D gene (5 bases). The ends were cut back, 4 bases at V and 7 bases at J, with 16 bases in the middle. In germline, CDR1 is SQVTM, CDR2 ANQGSEA. This CDR3 comprises 13 residues. The chain's CDR3 is CSVGGGVYGEAFF. DNA of the CDR3: TGCAGCGTTGGGGGGGGTGTCTATGGTGAAGCTTTCTTT. Using reference TRBV29-1 and TRBJ1-1 for the parts outside the CDR3, the full variable domain is SAVISQKPSRDICQRGTSLTIQCQVDSQVTMMFWYRQQPGQSLTLIATANQGSEATYESGFVIDKFPISRPNLTFSTLTVSNMSPEDSSIYLCSVGGGVYGEAFFGQGTRLTVV.

In this sample, this clonotype turned up many times. The chain is built from TRBV27 and TRBJ1-2; maybe TRBD1 (5 bases). This CDR3 is 14 amino acids long. V was cut by 2 bases and J by 3 bases, with 10 bases left in between. Germline CDR1 is MNHEY and CDR2 is SMNVEV (reference sequence). CDR3: CASSLRGAHYGYTF. The CDR3 DNA sequence: TGTGCCAGCAGTTTACGTGGGGCCCACTATGGCTACACCTTC.

The chain has TRBV15 and TRBJ2-7, with D possibly being TRBD1 (5 bases). Trimming pared 2 bases from V and 7 bases from J, leaving 9 bases between. The CDR3 totals 12 residues. CDR1 and CDR2 from the germline V gene are LNHNV and YYDKDF (reference sequence). In DNA form, the CDR3 reads TGTGCCACCAGCAGACAGGGTATAGAGCAGTACTTC. This codes for CATSRQGIEQYF.

This clonotype was counted at least ten times. V gene TRBV18 combines with J gene TRBJ1-2, with no clear D. V was trimmed by 0 bases and J by 7 bases, leaving 9 bases between them. The germline CDR1 and CDR2 sequences are KGHSH and LQKENI. This CDR3 is built from 13 residues. This CDR3 reads CASSPPVASGYTF. The CDR3, as DNA: TGTGCCAGCTCACCACCCGTCGCCAGTGGCTACACCTTC.

The table lists this clonotype with a few counts. This sequence joins TRBV11-3 and TRBJ1-2; 8 nucleotides align to TRBD1. Germline values: CDR1 SGHNT, CDR2 YENEEA. The V and J ends lost 7 bases and 7 bases, in that order; junction bases with no gene match: 5. CDR3 size: 12 residues. CDR3 DNA sequence: TGTGCCAGCACGACAGGGGAGCGTGGCTACACCTTC. It encodes CASTTGERGYTF.

This clonotype has ten or more counts. This chain uses TRBV29-1 with TRBJ2-2; D is perhaps TRBD1 (6 bases). The V end lost 4 bases, the J end lost 0 bases, and 9 bases lay between the germline ends. The V gene's germline CDR1 is SQVTM and CDR2 ANQGSEA. This CDR3 comprises 14 residues. The CDR3 coding sequence is TGCAGCGTTGGGTGGACAGCGAACACCGGGGAGCTGTTTTTT. Translated, it gives CSVGWTANTGELFF.

This clonotype was detected ten times or more. At one end, the junction sequence differs from germline, possibly due to a read error. The chain couples TRBV29-1 to TRBJ1-1; no clear D. Germline CDR1 and CDR2: SQVTM and ANQGSEA. The CDR3 consists of 11 residues. The CDR3 reads CSVGKVTGAFF. The DNA for the CDR3 is TGCAGCGTTGGAAAGGTTACTGGAGCTTTCTTT.

In this sample, this clonotype turned up many times. The chain couples TRBV7-8 to TRBJ2-5; 9 nucleotides line up with TRBD1. The CDR3 has 15 residues. Germline V gives CDR1 SGHVS, CDR2 FQNEAQ. Unmatched junction bases numbered 7, after V lost 6 bases and J lost 2 bases. In nucleotides, the CDR3 is TGTGCCAGCAGTCCGGACAGGGGCATACAAGAGACCCAGTACTTC. Protein product: CASSPDRGIQETQYF.

This clonotype was counted many times. The gene calls are TRBV5-1 and TRBJ2-6; TRBD2 matches 11 bases. The CDR3 is 18 amino acids. The ends lost 0 bases at V and 1 base at J; junction bases unmatched: 3. Per germline, CDR1 SGHRS and CDR2 YFSETQ. The CDR3: CASSLVVAGGSGANVLTF. The CDR3 DNA follows: TGCGCCAGCAGCTTGGTAGTAGCGGGAGGGTCTGGGGCCAACGTCCTGACTTTC.

This clonotype was detected ten times or more. This chain uses TRBV28 with TRBJ1-1, with D maybe TRBD1 (6 bases). Per the germline V gene, CDR1 is MDHEN and CDR2 is SYDVKM. There are 17 residues in the CDR3. Trimming took 5 bases from V and 3 from J, leaving 22 bases between them. The chain's CDR3 is CASSPRRGGNVYTEAFF. The CDR3 DNA reads as TGTGCCAGCAGTCCACGGAGGGGGGGCAATGTGTACACTGAAGCTTTCTTT. Filled out from reference TRBV28 and TRBJ1-1, the complete variable domain reads DVKVTQSSRYLVKRTGEKVFLECVQDMDHENMFWYRQDPGLGLRLIYFSYDVKMKEKGDIPEGYSVSREKKERFSLILESASTNQTSMYLCASSPRRGGNVYTEAFFGQGTRLTVV.